These 6 T cell receptor beta chains share one sample of origin, sequenced in a study of T cells in Graves' hyperthyroidism and ophthalmopathy. There were TCR beta CDR3 regions amplified from RNA transcripts. The study used the HTBI primer set for a first-round RT-PCR of the TCR CDR3. TCRdb reanalysed the multiplex PCR reads using MiXCR and keeps one entry per CDR3 protein. The sample yields over 400,000 distinct CDR3 sequences, about 20% seen once. The sequencing sample was made of blood. These TCRs come from a woman in her seventies with Graves' ophthalmopathy.

The DNA for the CDR3 is TGTGCCTGGAGTGTACCCGGGGGATTAGTCGGGATCAACACTGAAGCTTTCTTT. This gives the protein CAWSVPGGLVGINTEAFF. V usage is TRBV30 and J usage is TRBJ1-1; TRBD1 is a possible D gene (5 bases). Germline V gene sequence: CDR1 GTSNPN, CDR2 SVGIG (reference sequence). V was shortened by 0 bases and J by 2 bases, with 22 bases between the two germline ends. The CDR3 runs 18 residues.

This clonotype was detected ten times or more. The chain couples TRBV27 to TRBJ2-1, with TRBD2 identical over 8 bases. The length of the CDR3 is 14 residues. CDR1 and CDR2 (germline): MNHEY, SMNVEV (reference sequence). The J segment lost 8 bases and the V segment lost 6 bases, leaving 9 bases of the junction unmatched. The CDR3 spells CASRQAGGSDEQFF. The CDR3 DNA reads TGTGCCAGCAGACAGGCGGGGGGCTCGGATGAGCAGTTCTTC.

The chain is built from TRBV7-2 and TRBJ2-3; the D gene is possibly TRBD1 (5 bases). With 11 bases removed from V and 2 bases from J, the gap between germline ends came to 11 bases. Germline lookup yields CDR1 SGHTA and CDR2 FQGNSA. The CDR3 is 12 amino acids. In DNA, the CDR3 is TGTGCCCGAGGACAAAACACAGATACGCAGTATTTT. It codes for CARGQNTDTQYF.

Ten or more counts support this clonotype. V is TRBV12-3 or TRBV12-4 and J is TRBJ2-5; 7 bases line up with TRBD2. Trimming at V came to 7 bases and at J to 2 bases, leaving 4 bases not matched to a gene. CDR3 length: 13 residues. CDR3 sequence: CASKTSLQETQYF. CDR3 coding DNA: TGTGCCAGCAAGACTAGCTTACAAGAGACCCAGTACTTC.

J is TRBJ2-3 and V is TRBV5-1; tentatively, D is TRBD2 (5 bases). The CDR3 spans 14 residues. CDR1 is SGHRS, CDR2 YFSETQ, per germline. V shed 6 bases and J shed 0 bases, with 11 bases lying between them. CDR3 in DNA: TGCGCCAGCAAGATGAGCGGTAGCACAGATACGCAGTATTTT. This translates into CASKMSGSTDTQYF.

The V and J genes are TRBV5-1 and TRBJ1-1, with a possible D match to TRBD1 (5 bases). The V gene's germline CDR1 is SGHRS and CDR2 YFSETQ. The CDR3 consists of 15 residues. The V end lost 4 bases, the J end lost 3 bases, and 16 bases lay between the germline ends. The CDR3, as DNA: TGCGCCAGCAGCAGTGGACGGGGACGGGACACTGAAGCTTTCTTT. Protein product: CASSSGRGRDTEAFF.